Listed here are 5 T cell receptor beta chains from one sample, sequenced in a study of Graves' ophthalmopathy and Graves' hyperthyroidism. Researchers took RNA transcripts and amplified TCR beta CDR3 regions from them. In the first round, RT-PCR was carried out with HTBI primers, and a multiplex PCR formed the second round. TCRdb called the multiplex PCR reads again in MiXCR, with one record for every CDR3 protein. The table has around 660,000 distinct CDR3 sequences, about two fifths seen once. Sequencing was done on a sample of peripheral blood. These receptor sequences come from an adult man with Graves' ophthalmopathy.

This chain links TRBV2 with TRBJ2-2; TRBD1 might be the D (5 bases). V lost 10 bases, J lost 7 bases, and 19 bases lay in between. Germline V gives CDR1 SNHLY, CDR2 FYNNEI. The CDR3 runs 14 residues. The CDR3 nucleotides read TGTGCCAACAGCTTATTAAGGGGCGGCGGGGAGCTGTTTTTT. This codes for CANSLLRGGGELFF.

The gene calls are TRBV12-3 or TRBV12-4 and TRBJ2-7, with D tentatively TRBD1 or TRBD2 (5 bases each). This CDR3 region has 16 residues. The CDR3 nucleotides are TGTGCTAGTGGTTCGCCTTGGCCAGATGGGACCCATGAGCAGTACTTC. This codes for CASGSPWPDGTHEQYF.

This clonotype was detected many times. CDR3 sequence reads: CAISAWGPNYGYTF. DNA for the CDR3: TGTGCCATCAGCGCCTGGGGACCTAACTATGGCTACACCTTC. The V and J genes are TRBV10-3 and TRBJ1-2; D possibly corresponds to TRBD1 (5 bases). The germline V gene has CDR1 ENHRY and CDR2 SYGVKD. Trimming pared 6 bases from V and 0 bases from J, leaving 11 bases between. The CDR3 length is 14 residues.

This clonotype came up many times. This sequence joins TRBV2 and TRBJ1-6; perhaps TRBD1 as D (5 bases). The CDR3 length is 14 residues. V was clipped by 2 bases and J by 8 bases, with 10 bases between them. Germline V lookup: CDR1 SNHLY, CDR2 FYNNEI. CDR3 bases: TGTGCCAGCAGTGAACAGGGCTTTGATTCACCCCTCCACTTT. It encodes CASSEQGFDSPLHF.

About this clonotype itself: This could be a read error, since a much larger clone is one nucleotide away. The gene calls are TRBV12-3 or TRBV12-4 and TRBJ2-7, with D tentatively TRBD2 (5 bases). This CDR3 contains 11 residues. The CDR3 here is CVSSLAREQYF. For the CDR3, the DNA is TGTGTCAGCAGTTTAGCGCGGGAGCAGTACTTC.